This T cell receptor beta chain was captured in a study of cytomegalovirus exposure and HLA in healthy donors. Study-wide findings and caveats: Accurate predictions that matched the HLA-A and HLA-B alleles of most subjects were reportedly made from TCR beta sequences.

On this clone itself: Its antigen is still unknown.

This CDR3 is 14 amino acids long. The V end was cut by 1 base, the J end by 4 bases, with 9 bases between. Germline CDR1 reads SEHNR; CDR2 reads FQNEAQ (reference sequence). Primers: 60 Vbeta forward and 13 Jbeta reverse. Assay: immunoSEQ multiplex PCR; the TCRdb copy retains only in-frame clones and omits some. The sample consists of 150,000 or so clones, 70% to 85% of them appearing once. This clonotype originated in a man aged 45 to 65 in good health and CMV-seropositive. The sequenced sample was PBMCs. The V call is TRBV7-9, the J call TRBJ2-3; D may be TRBD2 (6 bases). DNA for the CDR3: TGTGCCAGCAGCTTAGGGAGGGCCGCAGATACGCAGTATTTT. It codes for CASSLGRAADTQYF.